This T cell receptor beta chain appears in the sequencing data of a study of memory CD4+ T cells and cytomegalovirus serostatus. Study processing details: Out-of-frame sequences were removed, leaving 2 million to 2.5 million distinct TCRbeta sequences. TCRdb's copy holds only in-frame clones and misses some; the assay was immunoSEQ multiplex PCR. V, J and clone size were drawn from that table, and D and trimming were deduced from the DNA. Found here are fewer than 90,000 clones, 78% of them singletons; the top ten hold about 2.5%. The study, taken as a whole, reports: Suggested: most of the CMV-linked TCR signature lies in CD4+ memory cells. CMV serostatus prediction reached median AUC approximately 0.95, or 0.91 with US-trained model. Each of 65 to 75 CMV-associated TCRbeta sequences occurred in one to five individuals.

The CDR3 is 15 residues long. Germline-derived CDR1 and CDR2 are SGHRS and YFSETQ. The V end was cut by 0 bases, the J end by 2 bases, with 11 bases between. To note about this clone: The antigen remains unidentified.

The sort gate was single viable CD3+CD4+CD8-CD45RO+ cells for memory CD4+ T cells. This TCR was sampled from an adult in good health and CMV-seropositive. V usage is TRBV5-1 and J usage is TRBJ1-1, with D possibly being TRBD1 (6 bases). The sample taken for sequencing was memory CD4+ T cells from blood. The DNA for the CDR3 is TGCGCCAGCAGCTTGGGGACAGTACAAAACACTGAAGCTTTCTTT. Translated: CASSLGTVQNTEAFF.